The TCR beta chain described here comes from a study of shared clonotypes between healthy human individuals. Study findings and constraints: The study found about 5.1% of naive CD4 clonotypes shared across several donors.

Donation came from healthy HIV-negative adults that had no recent acute infections or vaccinations. To note about this clone: Its antigen is unidentified.

The CDR3 length is 13 residues. The germline gives CDR1 SGHTA, CDR2 FQGNSA. V was shortened by 3 bases and J by 8 bases, with 11 bases between the two germline ends. The material for each subset, its genomic DNA, was split evenly across several immunoSEQ plates. Clones were sequenced by immunoSEQ multiplex PCR, and TCRdb holds only the in-frame ones, with some missing. The table includes some 550,000 clones, roughly 97% detected once. The chain uses TRBV7-2 and TRBJ1-5; D remains unclear. The specimen was naive CD4+ T cells sorted from blood. Subset meaning: CD45RA+ positively selected. This receptor was obtained from a woman aged 25 to 39 in good health. CDR3 loop: CASSLPGWEPQHF. Written as DNA, the CDR3 is TGTGCCAGCAGCTTGCCCGGATGGGAGCCCCAGCATTTT.